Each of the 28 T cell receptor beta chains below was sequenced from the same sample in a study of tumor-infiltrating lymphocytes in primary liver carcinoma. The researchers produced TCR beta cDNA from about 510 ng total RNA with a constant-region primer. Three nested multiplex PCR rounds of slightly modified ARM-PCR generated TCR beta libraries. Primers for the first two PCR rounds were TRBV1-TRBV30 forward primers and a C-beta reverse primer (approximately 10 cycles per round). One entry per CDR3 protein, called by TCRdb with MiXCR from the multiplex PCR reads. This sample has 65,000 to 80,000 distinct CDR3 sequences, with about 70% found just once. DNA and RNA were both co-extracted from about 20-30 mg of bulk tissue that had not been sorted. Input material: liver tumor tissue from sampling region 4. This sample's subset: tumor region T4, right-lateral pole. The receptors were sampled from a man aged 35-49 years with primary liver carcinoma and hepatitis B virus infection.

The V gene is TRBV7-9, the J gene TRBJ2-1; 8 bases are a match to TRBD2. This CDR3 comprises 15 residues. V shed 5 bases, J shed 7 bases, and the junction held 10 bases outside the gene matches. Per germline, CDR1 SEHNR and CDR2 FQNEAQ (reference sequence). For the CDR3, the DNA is TGTGCCAGCAGCCTCCCGGGTAGCGGGAAGAATGAGCAGTTCTTC. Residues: CASSLPGSGKNEQFF.

CDR3 amino acids: CASSPLDSPDNEQYF. The CDR3 nucleotides read TGTGCCAGCAGCCCACTAGATTCACCGGACAATGAGCAGTACTTC. V gene TRBV6-5 combines with J gene TRBJ2-1; D may match TRBD1 or TRBD2 (5 bases each). With the DNA end fitting TRBJ2-7 better, the J assignment may be wrong. This CDR3 has 15 residues. Germline values: CDR1 MNHEY, CDR2 SVGAGI.

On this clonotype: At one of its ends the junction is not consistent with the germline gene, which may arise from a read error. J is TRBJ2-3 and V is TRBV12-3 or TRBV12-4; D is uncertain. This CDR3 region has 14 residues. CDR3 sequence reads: CASRKVLSTDTQYF. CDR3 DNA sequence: TGTGCAAGCAGAAAGGTTCTGAGCACAGATACGCAGTATTTT.

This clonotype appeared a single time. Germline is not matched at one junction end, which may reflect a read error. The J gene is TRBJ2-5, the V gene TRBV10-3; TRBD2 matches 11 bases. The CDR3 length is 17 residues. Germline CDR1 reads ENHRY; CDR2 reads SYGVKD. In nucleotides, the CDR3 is TGTGCCATCAGCGGGACTAGCGGAGAGAAAAGTCTAGAGACCCAGTATTTC. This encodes CAISGTSGEKSLETQYF.

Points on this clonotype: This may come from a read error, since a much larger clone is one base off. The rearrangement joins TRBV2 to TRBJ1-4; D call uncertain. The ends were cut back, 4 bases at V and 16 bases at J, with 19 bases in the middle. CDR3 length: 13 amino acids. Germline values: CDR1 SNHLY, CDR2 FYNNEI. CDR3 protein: CASSGEGWDKGFF. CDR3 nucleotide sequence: TGTGCCAGCAGTGGCGAAGGTTGGGATAAGGGGTTTTTT.

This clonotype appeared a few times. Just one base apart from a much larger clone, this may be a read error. The CDR3 is CASSGLAEGGGNEQYF. The CDR3 bases are TGTGCCAGCAGTGGGTTAGCAGAGGGGGGGGGAAACGAGCAGTACTTC. V gene TRBV6-1 combines with J gene TRBJ2-7; maybe TRBD2 (7 bases). CDR1 and CDR2 from the germline V gene are MNHNS and SASEGT. Trimming shortened V by 4 bases and J by 5 bases, and 21 bases separated the two germline ends. The length of the CDR3 is 16 residues.

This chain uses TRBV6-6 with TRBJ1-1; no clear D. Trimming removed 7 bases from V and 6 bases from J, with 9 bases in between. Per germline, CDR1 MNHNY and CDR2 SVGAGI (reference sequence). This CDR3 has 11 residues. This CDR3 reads CASTQNAEAFF. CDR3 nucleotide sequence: TGTGCCAGCACTCAAAACGCTGAAGCTTTCTTT.

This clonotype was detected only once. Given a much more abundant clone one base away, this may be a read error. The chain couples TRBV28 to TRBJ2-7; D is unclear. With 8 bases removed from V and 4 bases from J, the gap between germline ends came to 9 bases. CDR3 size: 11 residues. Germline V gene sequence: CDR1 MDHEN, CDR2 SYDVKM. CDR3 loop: CASCRSYEQYF. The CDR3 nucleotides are TGTGCCAGCTGCCGTAGTTACGAGCAGTACTTC.

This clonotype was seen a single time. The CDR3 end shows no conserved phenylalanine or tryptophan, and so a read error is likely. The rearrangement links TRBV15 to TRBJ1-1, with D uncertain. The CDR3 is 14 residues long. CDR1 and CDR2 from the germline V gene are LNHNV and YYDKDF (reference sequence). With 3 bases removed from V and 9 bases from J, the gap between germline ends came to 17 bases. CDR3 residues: CATSRDLAAQQAFI. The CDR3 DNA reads TGTGCCACCAGCAGGGATCTGGCAGCCCAGCAAGCTTTCATT.

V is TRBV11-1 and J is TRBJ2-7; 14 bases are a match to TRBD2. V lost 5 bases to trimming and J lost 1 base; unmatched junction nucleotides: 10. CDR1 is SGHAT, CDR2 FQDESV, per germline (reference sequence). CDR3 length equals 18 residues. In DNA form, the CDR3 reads TGTGCCAGCAGCCTGGGACTAGCGGGAGTTTATAAGTCCTACGAGCAGTACTTC. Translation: CASSLGLAGVYKSYEQYF.

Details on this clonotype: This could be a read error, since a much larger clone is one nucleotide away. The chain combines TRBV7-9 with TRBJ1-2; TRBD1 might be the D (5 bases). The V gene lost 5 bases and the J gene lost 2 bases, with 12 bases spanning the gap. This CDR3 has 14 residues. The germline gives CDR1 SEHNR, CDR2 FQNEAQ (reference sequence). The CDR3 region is CASSMSGRNYGYTF. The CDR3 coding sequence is TGTGCCAGCAGCATGTCGGGACGGAACTATGGCTACACCTTC.

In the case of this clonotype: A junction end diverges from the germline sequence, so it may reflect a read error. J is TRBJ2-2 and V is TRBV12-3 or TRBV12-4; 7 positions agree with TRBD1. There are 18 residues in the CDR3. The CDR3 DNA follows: TGTACCAGCAGTTTAATGCCGGGACAGTGGGCGGTAGCCGGGGAGCTGTTTTTT. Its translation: CTSSLMPGQWAVAGELFF.

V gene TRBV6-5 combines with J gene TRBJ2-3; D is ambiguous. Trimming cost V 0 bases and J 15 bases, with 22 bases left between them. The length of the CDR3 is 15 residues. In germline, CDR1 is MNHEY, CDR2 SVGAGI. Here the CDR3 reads CASSYSTVAARPHYF. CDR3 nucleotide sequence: TGTGCCAGCAGTTACTCAACGGTAGCAGCGAGGCCACACTATTTT.

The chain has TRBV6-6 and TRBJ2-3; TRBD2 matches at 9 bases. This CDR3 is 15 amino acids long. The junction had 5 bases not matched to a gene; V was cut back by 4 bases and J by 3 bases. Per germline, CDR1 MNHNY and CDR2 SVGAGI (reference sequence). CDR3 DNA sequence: TGTGCCAGCAGTTGTAGCGGGAGCAGGACAGATACGCAGTATTTT. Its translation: CASSCSGSRTDTQYF.

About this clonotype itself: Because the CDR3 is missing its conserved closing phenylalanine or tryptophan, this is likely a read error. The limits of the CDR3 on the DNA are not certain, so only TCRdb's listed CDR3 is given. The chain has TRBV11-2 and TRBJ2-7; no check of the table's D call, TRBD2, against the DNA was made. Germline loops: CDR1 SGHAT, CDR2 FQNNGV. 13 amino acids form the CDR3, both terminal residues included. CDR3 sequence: CDSSLGLVGVEYY.

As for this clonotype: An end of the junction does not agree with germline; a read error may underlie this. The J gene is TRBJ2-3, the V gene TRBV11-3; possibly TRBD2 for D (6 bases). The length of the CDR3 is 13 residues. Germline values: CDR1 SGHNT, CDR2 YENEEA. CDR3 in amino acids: CASRRGEADTQYF. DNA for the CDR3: TGTGCCAGCAGGCGGGGTGAGGCAGATACGCAGTATTTC.

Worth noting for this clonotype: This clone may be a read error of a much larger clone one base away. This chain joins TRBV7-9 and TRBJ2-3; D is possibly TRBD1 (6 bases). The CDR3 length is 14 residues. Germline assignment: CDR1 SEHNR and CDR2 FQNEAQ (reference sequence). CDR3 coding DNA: TGTGCCAGCAGCCCGAGACAGGAGGCAGATACGCATTATTTT. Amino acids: CASSPRQEADTHYF.

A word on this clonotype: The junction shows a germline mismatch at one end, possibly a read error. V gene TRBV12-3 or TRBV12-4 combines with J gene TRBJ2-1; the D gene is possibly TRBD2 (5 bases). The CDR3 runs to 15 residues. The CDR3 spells CASSPPTVMRDEQFF. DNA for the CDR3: TGTGCAAGCAGCCCTCCAACGGTTATGCGGGATGAGCAGTTCTTC.

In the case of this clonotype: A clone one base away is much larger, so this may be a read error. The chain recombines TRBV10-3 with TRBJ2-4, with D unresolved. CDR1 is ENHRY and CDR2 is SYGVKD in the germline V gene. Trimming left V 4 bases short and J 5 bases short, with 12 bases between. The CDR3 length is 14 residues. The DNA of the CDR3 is TGTGCCATCAGTGCCTCGGCAACCCAAAACATTCAGTACTTC. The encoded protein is CAISASATQNIQYF.

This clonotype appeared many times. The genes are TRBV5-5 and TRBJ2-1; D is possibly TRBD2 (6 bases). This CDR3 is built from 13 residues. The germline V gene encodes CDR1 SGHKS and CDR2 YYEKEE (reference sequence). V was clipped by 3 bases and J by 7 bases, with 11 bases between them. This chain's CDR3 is CASSYWRENEQFF. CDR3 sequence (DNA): TGTGCCAGCAGCTACTGGCGGGAAAATGAGCAGTTCTTC.

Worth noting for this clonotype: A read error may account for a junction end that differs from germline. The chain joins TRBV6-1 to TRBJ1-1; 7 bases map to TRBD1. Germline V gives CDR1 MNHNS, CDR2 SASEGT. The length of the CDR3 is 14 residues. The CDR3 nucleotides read TGTACCAGCAGTGTGGACAGGTGGACCACTGAAGCTTTCTTT. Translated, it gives CTSSVDRWTTEAFF.

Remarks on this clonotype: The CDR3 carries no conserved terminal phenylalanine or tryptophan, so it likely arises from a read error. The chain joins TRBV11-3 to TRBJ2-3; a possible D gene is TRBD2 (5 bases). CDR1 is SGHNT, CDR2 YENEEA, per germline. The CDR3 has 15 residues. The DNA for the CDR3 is TGTGCCAGCAGCATAGAGGGAAGGTCGGAAGATACGCAGTATTCT. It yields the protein CASSIEGRSEDTQYS.

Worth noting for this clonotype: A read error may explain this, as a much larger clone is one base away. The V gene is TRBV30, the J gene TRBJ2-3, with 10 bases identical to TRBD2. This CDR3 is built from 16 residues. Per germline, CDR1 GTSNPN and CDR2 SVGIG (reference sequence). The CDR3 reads CVWSKGTSGNTDTQYF. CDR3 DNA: TGTGTCTGGAGCAAAGGAACTAGCGGGAACACAGATACGCAGTATTTT.

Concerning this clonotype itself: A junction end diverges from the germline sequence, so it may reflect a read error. CDR3 bases: TGTGCCAGCAGCTTAGGGGGTGGGGGGACAAGGCTCAATGAGCAGCTCTTC. Its protein is CASSLGGGGTRLNEQLF. The chain has TRBV7-8 and TRBJ2-1, with D perhaps matching TRBD1 or TRBD2 (6 bases each). This CDR3 spans 17 amino acids. Germline lookup yields CDR1 SGHVS and CDR2 FQNEAQ.

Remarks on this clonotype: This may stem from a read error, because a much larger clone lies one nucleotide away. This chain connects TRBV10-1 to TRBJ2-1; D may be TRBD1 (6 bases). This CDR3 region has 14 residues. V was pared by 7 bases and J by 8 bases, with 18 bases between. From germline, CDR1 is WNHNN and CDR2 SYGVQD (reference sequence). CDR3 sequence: CASNEGGLGDEQFF. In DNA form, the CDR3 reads TGCGCCAGCAATGAAGGGGGTTTGGGCGATGAGCAGTTCTTC.

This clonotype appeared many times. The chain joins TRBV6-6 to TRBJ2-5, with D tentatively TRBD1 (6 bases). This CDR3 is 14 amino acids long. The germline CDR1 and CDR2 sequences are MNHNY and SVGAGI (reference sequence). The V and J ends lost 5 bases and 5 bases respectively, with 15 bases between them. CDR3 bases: TGTGCCAGCAGTCGACAGGCGGGCCTGGAGACCCAGTACTTC. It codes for CASSRQAGLETQYF.

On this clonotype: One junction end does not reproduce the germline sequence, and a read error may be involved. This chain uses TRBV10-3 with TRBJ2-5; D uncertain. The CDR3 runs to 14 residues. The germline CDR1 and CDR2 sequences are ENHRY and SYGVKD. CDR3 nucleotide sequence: TGTGCCATCAGTGAGTCATACAGCCAAGAGACCCTGCACTTC. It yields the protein CAISESYSQETLHF.

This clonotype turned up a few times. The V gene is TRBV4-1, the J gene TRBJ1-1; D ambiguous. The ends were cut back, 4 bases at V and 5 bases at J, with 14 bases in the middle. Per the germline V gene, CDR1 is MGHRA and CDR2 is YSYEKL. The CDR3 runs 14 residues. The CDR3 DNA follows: TGCGCCAGCAGCCTGTGGGTACGAATGACTGAAGCTTTCTTT. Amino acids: CASSLWVRMTEAFF.